The sequence of this T cell receptor (beta chain) was determined in a study of blood T cells in healthy people across ages. In terms of origin and age, donors were healthy Caucasian individuals from Russia aged 6 to 90. The CDR3 spans 14 residues. The junction had 12 bases not matched to a gene; V was cut back by 6 bases and J by 7 bases. Per germline, CDR1 DFQATT and CDR2 SNEGSKA (reference sequence). The study's findings and limits: Among long-lived donors, naive CD4+ cells were more numerous and diversity higher than in aged donors. Older individuals had lower TCR beta diversity per million T cells (the decline was roughly linear).

In the case of this clonotype: Antigen unknown.

Then a second PCR, running roughly 6 to 12 cycles, was carried out with a sample-barcoded 5' primer and a J-beta primer mix. TCRdb itself ran the 5' RACE reads through MiXCR, one entry per CDR3 protein. This sample has roughly 680,000 distinct CDR3 sequences; approximately 50% occur once, and the top ten carry about a third. The rearrangement joins TRBV20-1 to TRBJ2-7; 10 positions agree with TRBD2. The sequenced sample consisted of blood. This receptor was taken from a woman between 55 and 75 years old in good health. The CDR3 sequence: CSAQAGGPYNEQYF. CDR3 nucleotide sequence: TGCAGTGCGCAAGCGGGAGGGCCGTACAATGAGCAGTACTTC.